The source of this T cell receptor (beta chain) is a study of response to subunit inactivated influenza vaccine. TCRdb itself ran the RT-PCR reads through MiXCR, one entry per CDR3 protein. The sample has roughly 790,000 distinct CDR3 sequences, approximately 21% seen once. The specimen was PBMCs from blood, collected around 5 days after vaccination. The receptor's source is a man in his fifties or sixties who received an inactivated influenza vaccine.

Written as DNA, the CDR3 is TGTGCCAGCAGTTTAATCGACGAGCAGTACTTC. The encoded protein is CASSLIDEQYF. The chain links TRBV28 to TRBJ2-7, with D unclear. The V and J ends lost 2 bases and 5 bases respectively, with 4 bases between them. The CDR3 runs 11 residues. The germline V gene encodes CDR1 MDHEN and CDR2 SYDVKM.